This T cell receptor (beta chain) was identified in a study of cytomegalovirus exposure and HLA in healthy donors. The PCR used 60 Vbeta and 13 Jbeta primers. Profiled with immunoSEQ multiplex PCR; TCRdb holds only in-frame clones, not every one. Of under 150,000 clones in the sample, about 70% were seen once. For this clone: The antigen is unknown.

Findings and caveats of the study: Most TCR sequences were seen very rarely across donors, but some public TCRs occurred in many. Judged likely to be a sequencing artifact was a cluster of highly shared sequence variants. As a later analysis showed, a missense DCLRE1C variant was linked to trimming of TCR beta V- and J-genes. Within a later analysis, the majority of CMV-associated TCR beta chains appeared HLA-restricted.

The clonotype was recovered from a man younger than 35 in good health and CMV-seronegative. The sequenced sample consisted of PBMCs.

This CDR3 reads CASSLQGTDTEAFF. The CDR3, as DNA: TGTGCCAGCAGCCTCCAGGGGACGGACACTGAAGCTTTCTTT. This sequence joins TRBV2 and TRBJ1-1; D possibly corresponds to TRBD1 (6 bases). CDR1 and CDR2 (germline): SNHLY, FYNNEI. The germline V and J ends were trimmed by 6 bases and 3 bases, with 14 bases remaining between them. The CDR3 runs 14 residues.